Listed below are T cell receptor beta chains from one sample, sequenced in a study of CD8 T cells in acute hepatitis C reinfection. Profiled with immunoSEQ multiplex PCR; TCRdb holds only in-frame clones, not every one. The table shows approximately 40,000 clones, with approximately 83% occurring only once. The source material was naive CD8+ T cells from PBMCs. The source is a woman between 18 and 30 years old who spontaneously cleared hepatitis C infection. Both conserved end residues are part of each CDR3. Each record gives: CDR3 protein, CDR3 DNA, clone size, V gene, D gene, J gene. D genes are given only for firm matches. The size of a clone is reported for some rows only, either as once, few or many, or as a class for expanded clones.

CASSPGTRGYEQFF	TGCGCCAGCAGCCCCGGGACTAGGGGCTATGAGCAGTTCTTC	once	TRBV4-1	TRBD2	TRBJ2-1
CAWSPAGAEAFF	TGTGCCTGGAGTCCAGCAGGTGCTGAAGCTTTCTTT	few	TRBV30	.	TRBJ1-1
CASRGTDGYTF	TGTGCCAGCCGTGGGACGGATGGCTACACCTTC	once	TRBV2	.	TRBJ1-2
CASGTGMSSYNEQFF	TGTGCCAGCGGGACTGGGATGAGCTCCTACAATGAGCAGTTCTTC	.	TRBV13	.	TRBJ2-1
CASSQAGGHDEQFF	TGTGCCAGCAGCCAAGCGGGAGGGCATGATGAGCAGTTCTTC	.	TRBV14	TRBD2	TRBJ2-1
CASSSGLAGGNEQFF	TGTGCCAGCAGCTCGGGACTAGCGGGAGGAAATGAGCAGTTCTTC	.	TRBV7-8	TRBD2	TRBJ2-1
CASSPTKETQYF	TGTGCCAGCAGCCCAACCAAAGAGACCCAGTACTTC	.	TRBV14	.	TRBJ2-5
CASSLSPAGTDTQYF	TGTGCCAGCAGTTTATCGCCCGCGGGTACAGATACGCAGTATTTT	once	TRBV27	.	TRBJ2-3
CASSLSPGQLSNQPQHF	TGTGCCAGCAGTTTATCTCCCGGACAGCTTAGCAATCAGCCCCAGCATTTT	.	TRBV27	.	TRBJ1-5
CASSLGSSRGQPQHF	TGTGCCAGCAGCTTAGGATCTTCGCGGGGTCAGCCCCAGCATTTT	few	TRBV13	.	TRBJ1-5
CASSPLRELTNYGYTF	TGTGCCAGCAGCCCCCTCCGCGAATTAACTAACTATGGCTACACCTTC	.	TRBV7-6	.	TRBJ1-2
CASSPGLAAAFQYF	TGTGCCAGCAGTCCCGGACTAGCGGCCGCTTTTCAGTACTTC	.	TRBV27	TRBD2	TRBJ2-7
CAVVGGPIYF	TGTGCAGTGGTCGGGGGTCCCATATATTTT	.	TRBV6-1	.	TRBJ1-3
CASSFSGTANTEAFF	TGTGCCAGCAGCTTCTCCGGGACAGCGAACACTGAAGCTTTCTTT	.	TRBV5-5	TRBD1	TRBJ1-1
CASSEEAYEQYF	TGTGCCAGCAGTGAGGAAGCCTACGAGCAGTACTTC	once	TRBV2	.	TRBJ2-7
CASSVGQGAANEQFF	TGTGCCAGCAGCGTAGGACAGGGGGCCGCCAATGAGCAGTTCTTC	.	TRBV9	TRBD1	TRBJ2-1
CASSPLGQPEQFF	TGCGCCAGCAGCCCTCTAGGCCAACCTGAGCAGTTCTTC	.	TRBV4-1	.	TRBJ2-1
CASSLAIGQEFF	TGTGCCAGCAGCTTAGCCATAGGACAGGAGTTCTTC	.	TRBV7-8	TRBD1	TRBJ2-1
CASSPGVGYEQYF	TGTGCCAGCAGCCCAGGGGTCGGGTACGAGCAGTACTTC	.	TRBV5-6	.	TRBJ2-7
CASSLVISGGGYNEQFF	TGTGCCAGCAGCTTAGTAATCTCAGGGGGCGGCTACAATGAGCAGTTCTTC	.	TRBV7-6	TRBD1	TRBJ2-1
CASSLAIETQYF	TGTGCCAGCAGCTTAGCAATCGAGACCCAGTACTTC	.	TRBV7-9	.	TRBJ2-5
CASTANTEAFF	TGTGCCAGCACCGCCAACACTGAAGCTTTCTTT	.	TRBV6-1	.	TRBJ1-1
CASSASGEQYF	TGTGCCAGTAGTGCCTCGGGTGAGCAGTACTTC	.	TRBV19	.	TRBJ2-7
CASSLTPRGATNEKLFF	TGTGCCAGCAGCTTAACCCCCCGGGGGGCAACTAATGAAAAACTGTTTTTT	.	TRBV7-3	.	TRBJ1-4
CASSPQTENQPQHF	TGCGCCAGCAGCCCACAGACAGAGAATCAGCCCCAGCATTTT	.	TRBV4-1	.	TRBJ1-5
CASSFGLLGGREQYF	TGTGCCAGCAGCTTCGGCCTCTTGGGTGGGAGAGAGCAGTACTTC	once	TRBV7-9	.	TRBJ2-7
CATLNNRVNYGYTF	TGTGCCACCCTAAATAACAGGGTCAACTATGGCTACACCTTC	.	TRBV15	.	TRBJ1-2
CASSSDLGETQYF	TGTGCCAGCTCGTCGGACCTGGGAGAGACCCAGTACTTC	.	TRBV18	.	TRBJ2-5
CASTDNREEAFF	TGTGCCAGCACCGACAATAGGGAAGAAGCTTTCTTT	.	TRBV9	.	TRBJ1-1
CASSDEGNSSYEQYF	TGTGCCAGCAGTGACGAGGGGAACAGCTCCTACGAGCAGTACTTC	.	TRBV6-1	.	TRBJ2-7
CASSTRDRSSYEQYF	TGTGCCAGCAGCACGCGGGACAGGAGTTCCTACGAGCAGTACTTC	.	TRBV11-2	TRBD1	TRBJ2-7